The 10 T cell receptor beta chains reported below all come from one sample, sequenced in a study of blood T cell repertoires in COVID-19. Repertoires were generated with immunoSEQ multiplex PCR, while TCRdb's copy carries only in-frame clones and drops some. The table includes 140,000 or so clones, more than 75% detected once. Source material: peripheral blood. These receptors came from a woman in her 70s with COVID-19, enrolled during active disease.

The chain has TRBV6-5 and TRBJ1-2; 7 bases align to TRBD1. The CDR3 has 13 amino acids. J lost 8 bases, V lost 8 bases, and 11 bases had no gene match. Germline V CDR1 and CDR2: MNHEY, SVGAGI. The CDR3 nucleotides read TGTGCCAGCCCTCAACAGGGGATGAGCGGCTACACCTTC. It codes for CASPQQGMSGYTF.

This chain joins TRBV7-6 and TRBJ2-2, with 7 bases matching TRBD1. CDR1 and CDR2 from the germline V gene are SGHVS and FNYEAQ. V was clipped by 5 bases and J by 5 bases; unmatched bases: 11. The CDR3 contains 16 residues. In nucleotides, the CDR3 is TGTGCCAGCAGCCCTTTCCGGGACAGCTCGACCGGGGAGCTGTTTTTT. This encodes CASSPFRDSSTGELFF.

This chain uses TRBV6-2 or TRBV6-3 with TRBJ2-1; 10 nucleotides agree with TRBD2. V gave up 6 bases and J gave up 2 bases; unmatched junction bases: 16. The V gene's germline CDR1 is MNHEY and CDR2 SVGEGT. The CDR3 has 19 residues. For the CDR3, the DNA is TGTGCCAGCAGCGATAGAGCGGTATCTAGCGGGGGAGCCTACAATGAGCAGTTCTTC. It codes for CASSDRAVSSGGAYNEQFF.

This chain connects TRBV5-4 to TRBJ1-2; 8 bases line up with TRBD1. This CDR3 contains 14 residues. Germline assignment: CDR1 SGHNT and CDR2 YYREEE (reference sequence). The V gene end was trimmed by 5 bases and the J gene end by 8 bases; junction bases not matched to a gene: 11. CDR3 nucleotides: TGTGCCAGCAGTCGACCGACAGGGGTAGGAGGCTACACCTTC. Encoded protein: CASSRPTGVGGYTF.

This clone was picked up a small number of times. This chain links TRBV27 with TRBJ2-7; 14 bases fit TRBD2. From germline, CDR1 is MNHEY and CDR2 SMNVEV (reference sequence). The V segment lost 3 bases and the J segment 6 bases; nucleotides outside the gene matches: 1. The CDR3 runs 14 residues. The CDR3 region has the DNA TGTGCCAGCAGTTTGGGGACTAGCGGGGGCGAGCAGTACTTC. Protein sequence: CASSLGTSGGEQYF.

The rearrangement uses TRBV18 and TRBJ1-2; 7 nucleotides align to TRBD1. The V gene's germline CDR1 is KGHSH and CDR2 LQKENI. The junction had 6 bases not matched to a gene; V was cut back by 4 bases and J by 4 bases. This CDR3 is 14 amino acids long. This chain's CDR3 is CASSRTGQIYGYTF. CDR3 nucleotides: TGTGCCAGCTCACGGACGGGACAGATCTATGGCTACACCTTC.

The chain carries TRBV6-5 and TRBJ2-7, with D perhaps matching TRBD2 (5 bases). Germline-derived CDR1 and CDR2 are MNHEY and SVGAGI. Trimming shortened V by 5 bases and J by 5 bases, and 13 bases separated the two germline ends. This CDR3 is 13 amino acids long. This CDR3 reads CASSPRIGDEQYF. In DNA, the CDR3 is TGTGCCAGCAGTCCACGAATCGGGGACGAGCAGTACTTC.

The chain carries TRBV7-2 and TRBJ2-7; TRBD1 agrees at 7 bases. CDR3 size: 14 residues. Germline loops: CDR1 SGHTA, CDR2 FQGNSA. The ends lost 5 bases at V and 2 bases at J; junction bases unmatched: 6. The CDR3 loop reads CASSRNRGPYEQYF. The DNA of the CDR3 is TGTGCCAGCAGCCGTAACAGGGGCCCCTACGAGCAGTACTTC.

The rearrangement joins TRBV5-4 to TRBJ1-2; 8 bases are a match to TRBD1. Germline CDR1 is SGHNT and CDR2 is YYREEE (reference sequence). The CDR3 loop spans 14 amino acids. V trimming: 9 bases; J trimming: 2 bases; junction bases outside the gene matches: 9. The CDR3 DNA follows: TGTGCCACATCGATTCAGGGGGCCAACTATGGCTACACCTTC. Residues: CATSIQGANYGYTF. Variable domain in full (rest from reference TRBV5-4 and TRBJ1-2): ETGVTQSPTHLIKTRGQQVTLRCSSQSGHNTVSWYQQALGQGPQFIFQYYREEENGRGNFPPRFSGLQFPNYSSELNVNALELDDSALYLCATSIQGANYGYTFGSGTRLTVV.

The gene calls are TRBV4-1 and TRBJ1-2; D gene ambiguous. The germline V gene encodes CDR1 MGHRA and CDR2 YSYEKL. The V end lost 3 bases, the J end lost 8 bases, and 22 bases lay between the germline ends. CDR3 length: 16 amino acids. CDR3 region: CASSHRLGREGFGYTF. The DNA of the CDR3 is TGCGCCAGCAGCCACCGCCTAGGGCGTGAGGGTTTCGGCTACACCTTC.